The 5 T cell receptor beta chains listed next were all sequenced from one sample in a study of shared clonotypes between healthy human individuals. The data were produced by immunoSEQ multiplex PCR, yet TCRdb's version contains in-frame clones alone and is incomplete. The repertoire holds approximately 1,000,000 clones, with around 78% as singletons. Material for sequencing was memory CD4+ T cells from PBMCs. The subset was: CD45RA-negative fraction. These receptors all stem from a man younger than 30 in good health. Some clones in this sample may be carry-over from other donors' samples.

The chain has TRBV28 and TRBJ1-5; TRBD1 agrees at 9 bases. CDR3 length: 16 residues. V was pared by 5 bases and J by 0 bases, with 5 bases of the junction left unmatched. From germline, CDR1 is MDHEN and CDR2 SYDVKM. CDR3 protein: CASSPLDRGSNQPQHF. For the CDR3, the DNA is TGTGCCAGCAGTCCCCTGGACAGGGGTAGCAATCAGCCCCAGCATTTT.

The V gene is TRBV5-1, the J gene TRBJ2-1; D possibly uses TRBD1 or TRBD2 (5 bases each). The CDR3 totals 12 residues. Germline assignment: CDR1 SGHRS and CDR2 YFSETQ. V lost 4 bases and J lost 6, with 8 bases in between. The CDR3 sequence is CASSRDGNEQFF. The CDR3 region has the DNA TGCGCCAGCAGCAGGGACGGCAATGAGCAGTTCTTC.

As regards this clone: The sample holds other DNA sequences that translate to the same CDR3. CDR3 nucleotide sequence: TGTGCCAGCAGCCGACTAGCGGGAGCCTACGAGCAGTACTTC. It encodes CASSRLAGAYEQYF. This chain connects TRBV2 to TRBJ2-7, with 12 bases aligning to TRBD2. From germline, CDR1 is SNHLY and CDR2 FYNNEI. The V gene end was trimmed by 6 bases and the J gene end by 2 bases; junction bases not matched to a gene: 2. CDR3 length: 14 amino acids.

The CDR3, as DNA: TGCGCCAGCAGCGATCCGGGACAGGGGTTCTCCTACGAGCAGTACTTC. Protein product: CASSDPGQGFSYEQYF. The gene calls are TRBV5-1 and TRBJ2-7; 10 bases fit TRBD1. Germline lookup yields CDR1 SGHRS and CDR2 YFSETQ. Germline trimming cut 4 bases from V and 0 bases from J; bases unmatched to any gene: 7. The CDR3 contains 16 residues.

This clone has only one observation. The rearrangement joins TRBV19 to TRBJ1-5, with a weak D call TRBD1 (6 bases). CDR1 and CDR2 (germline): LNHDA, SQIVND (reference sequence). Trimming took 4 bases from V and 6 from J, leaving 16 bases between them. The CDR3 loop spans 15 amino acids. The CDR3 protein is CASSRGFRDTQPQHF. CDR3 sequence (DNA): TGTGCCAGTAGTAGGGGTTTCAGGGACACTCAGCCCCAGCATTTT. The full variable domain, its missing parts supplied by reference TRBV19 and TRBJ1-5, is DGGITQSPKYLFRKEGQNVTLSCEQNLNHDAMYWYRQDPGQGLRLIYYSQIVNDFQKGDIAEGYSVSREKKESFPLTVTSAQKNPTAFYLCASSRGFRDTQPQHFGDGTRLSIL.